The T cell receptor beta chain described here comes from a study of cytomegalovirus exposure and HLA in healthy donors. Whole-study results and caveats: Among immune exposure information, only CMV serostatus was available. Fewer than 20,000 TCR beta sequences were associated with HLA alleles at 0.05 false discovery rate in a later analysis.

Trimming pared 0 bases from V and 3 bases from J, leaving 18 bases between. Germline CDR1 reads ENHRY; CDR2 reads SYGVKD. CDR3 length: 18 amino acids. Regarding donors, all were healthy bone marrow donors. Remarks on this clone: What it binds is unknown.

Primers for the PCR totalled 60 Vbeta and 13 Jbeta. Assay: immunoSEQ multiplex PCR; the TCRdb copy retains only in-frame clones and omits some. The sample records roughly 200,000 clones, about 70% being singletons. Specimen: PBMCs. J is TRBJ2-4 and V is TRBV10-3; the D gene is possibly TRBD2 (5 bases). This clonotype originated in a middle-aged man in good health and CMV-seropositive. The CDR3 sequence is CAISESRSGESDKNIQYF. In DNA form, the CDR3 reads TGTGCCATCAGTGAGTCACGAAGCGGAGAGAGTGACAAAAACATTCAGTACTTC.